The 25 T cell receptor beta chains presented below share a single source sample, sequenced in a study of T cell responses to AZD1222 COVID-19 vaccine. Method: immunoSEQ multiplex PCR; TCRdb's copy keeps in-frame clones and lacks some. This table holds 55,000 to 65,000 clones, about 91% found once. Material: peripheral blood, obtained 28 days after the second AZD1222 dose. These receptors were collected from an adult who received the AZD1222 COVID-19 vaccine.

The CDR3 spells CASSRQGYGYTF. CDR3 DNA sequence: TGTGCCAGCAGCCGACAGGGCTATGGCTACACCTTC. V gene TRBV27 combines with J gene TRBJ1-2, with TRBD1 matching 7 bases. CDR1 is MNHEY, CDR2 SMNVEV, per germline (reference sequence). Trimming at V came to 6 bases and at J to 4 bases, leaving 2 bases not matched to a gene. The CDR3 sequence is 12 residues long.

J is TRBJ1-1 and V is TRBV6-5; D remains ambiguous. CDR1 is MNHEY and CDR2 is SVGAGI in the germline V gene. Between the trimmed V and J ends, which lost 5 bases and 11 bases, there was a span of 24 bases. The CDR3 covers 15 residues. CDR3 sequence: CASSPTGPGRPGAFF. The CDR3 region has the DNA TGTGCCAGCAGTCCCACCGGCCCCGGGCGACCGGGGGCTTTCTTT.

The rearrangement uses TRBV7-8 and TRBJ1-1; D gene unclear. The CDR3 loop spans 13 amino acids. Trimming pared 2 bases from V and 3 bases from J, leaving 7 bases between. Per the germline V gene, CDR1 is SGHVS and CDR2 is FQNEAQ. CDR3 nucleotide sequence: TGTGCCAGCAGCTTATCGGCGTACACTGAAGCTTTCTTT. The encoded protein is CASSLSAYTEAFF.

The chain couples TRBV18 to TRBJ2-7; tentative D call: TRBD1 (6 bases). The germline CDR1 and CDR2 sequences are KGHSH and LQKENI. This CDR3 has 13 residues. V gave up 4 bases and J gave up 3 bases, with 10 bases separating them. Here the CDR3 reads CASSLRTDYEQYF. CDR3 DNA: TGTGCCAGCTCACTCAGGACAGACTACGAGCAGTACTTC.

V usage is TRBV7-8 and J usage is TRBJ1-2; TRBD1 aligns across 7 bases. This CDR3 contains 15 residues. Trimming removed 5 bases from V and 8 bases from J; junction bases left unmatched: 14. Per germline, CDR1 SGHVS and CDR2 FQNEAQ. DNA of the CDR3: TGTGCCAGCAGCCTAACACAAACAGGGGTTCGGGGCTACACCTTC. Amino acids: CASSLTQTGVRGYTF.

The V gene is TRBV5-1, the J gene TRBJ1-3; no definite D call. Germline CDR1 is SGHRS and CDR2 is YFSETQ. The CDR3 has 15 residues. Deletions cut 0 bases from V and 2 bases from J, with 9 bases between. This CDR3 reads CASSLVQATGNTIYF. CDR3 in DNA: TGCGCCAGCAGCTTGGTCCAGGCAACTGGAAACACCATATATTTT.

This chain links TRBV7-2 with TRBJ2-3, with TRBD2 matching 9 bases. The CDR3 extends over 17 amino acids. Trimming cost V 1 base and J 4 bases; bases outside gene matches: 9. Germline V gene sequence: CDR1 SGHTA, CDR2 FQGNSA. This chain's CDR3 is CASSLVLAGGPSDTQYF. The CDR3 DNA reads TGTGCCAGCAGCTTAGTGTTGGCGGGGGGGCCTTCAGATACGCAGTATTTT.

V gene TRBV7-2 combines with J gene TRBJ2-3; tentative D call: TRBD1 (5 bases). Trimming took off 2 bases at V and 6 bases at J, with 12 bases between the two ends. The CDR3 runs 14 residues. Germline assignment: CDR1 SGHTA and CDR2 FQGNSA. CDR3 sequence (DNA): TGTGCCAGCAGCTTATTTGGGGCTCGGGATACGCAGTATTTT. Its protein product is CASSLFGARDTQYF. Variable domain in full (rest from reference TRBV7-2 and TRBJ2-3): GAGVSQSPSNKVTEKGKDVELRCDPISGHTALYWYRQSLGQGLEFLIYFQGNSAPDKSGLPSDRFSAERTGGSVSTLTIQRTQQEDSAVYLCASSLFGARDTQYFGPGTRLTVL.

About this clone: This CDR3 is missing its conserved last phenylalanine or tryptophan, likely due to a read error. The limits of the CDR3 on the DNA are not certain, so only TCRdb's listed CDR3 is given. V is TRBV6-1 and J is TRBJ2-7; TRBD1, the table's D call, lacks a check against the DNA. Looked up from germline, CDR1 is MNHNS and CDR2 is SASEGT. The CDR3 length equals 11 residues, ends included. The CDR3 protein is CASSESGTARL.

The genes are TRBV6-5 and TRBJ2-7; TRBD2 might be the D (5 bases). The CDR3 loop spans 12 amino acids. The germline CDR1 and CDR2 sequences are MNHEY and SVGAGI. Trimming shortened V by 2 bases and J by 4 bases, and 6 bases separated the two germline ends. The CDR3 loop reads CASSYEGYEQYF. CDR3 DNA: TGTGCCAGCAGTTACGAGGGTTACGAGCAGTACTTC.

V and J are TRBV18 and TRBJ2-6, with 8 bases matching TRBD1. V dropped 2 bases and J dropped 0; count of bases not matched to a gene: 12. This CDR3 is built from 20 residues. Per germline, CDR1 KGHSH and CDR2 LQKENI. The CDR3: CASSPALAGGSFSGANVLTF. CDR3 sequence (DNA): TGTGCCAGCTCACCAGCCTTGGCAGGGGGCTCTTTCTCTGGGGCCAACGTCCTGACTTTC.

CDR3 coding DNA: TGTGCCAGCAGCCCAAGAACCATACAGGGGAAAGAAAAACTGTTTTTT. This encodes CASSPRTIQGKEKLFF. The V call is TRBV7-9, the J call TRBJ1-4, with TRBD1 matching 7 bases. Per the germline V gene, CDR1 is SEHNR and CDR2 is FQNEAQ (reference sequence). Unmatched junction bases numbered 14, after V lost 5 bases and J lost 8 bases. CDR3 size: 16 residues.

This sequence joins TRBV7-9 and TRBJ2-7; tentative D call: TRBD2 (6 bases). Trimming left V 7 bases short and J 3 bases short, with 19 bases between. The CDR3 is made up of 15 amino acids. Germline V gene lookup returns CDR1 SEHNR and CDR2 FQNEAQ (reference sequence). CDR3 DNA: TGTGCCAGCACCCTCCAAGCGGGTATTAACTACGAGCAGTACTTC. Translation: CASTLQAGINYEQYF.

The chain combines TRBV27 with TRBJ1-4; tentatively, D is TRBD1 (6 bases). V was cut by 3 bases and J by 5 bases, with 10 bases left in between. In germline, CDR1 is MNHEY, CDR2 SMNVEV (reference sequence). The CDR3 has 14 amino acids. This CDR3 is CASSFRGGNEKLFF. CDR3 sequence (DNA): TGTGCCAGCAGTTTTAGAGGGGGGAATGAAAAACTGTTTTTT.

V is TRBV11-2 and J is TRBJ1-6, with D unclear. V lost 0 bases and J 4 bases, leaving 4 bases between the germline ends. Germline V gene lookup returns CDR1 SGHAT and CDR2 FQNNGV. The CDR3 contains 14 residues. The CDR3, as DNA: TGTGCCAGCAGCTTAGAATCGTATAATTCACCCCTCCACTTT. Its protein is CASSLESYNSPLHF. The variable domain in full, with the rest retrieved from reference TRBV11-2 and TRBJ1-6, is EAGVAQSPRYKIIEKRQSVAFWCNPISGHATLYWYQQILGQGPKLLIQFQNNGVVDDSQLPKDRFSAERLKGVDSTLKIQPAKLEDSAVYLCASSLESYNSPLHFGNGTRLTVT.

V and J are TRBV7-2 and TRBJ2-5, with 7 bases matching TRBD1. Germline lookup yields CDR1 SGHTA and CDR2 FQGNSA. Trimming removed 4 bases from V and 2 bases from J; junction bases left unmatched: 4. The CDR3 consists of 14 residues. CDR3 protein: CASSYRDRQETQYF. Written as DNA, the CDR3 is TGTGCCAGCAGCTACCGGGACAGACAAGAGACCCAGTACTTC.

The CDR3 spells CASSRGQGWEGTEAFF. CDR3 DNA sequence: TGTGCCAGTAGTCGAGGACAGGGATGGGAAGGGACTGAAGCTTTCTTT. This chain connects TRBV19 to TRBJ1-1; 8 bases are a match to TRBD1. The V segment lost 5 bases and the J segment 5 bases; nucleotides outside the gene matches: 13. Germline V CDR1 and CDR2: LNHDA, SQIVND (reference sequence). The CDR3 has 16 amino acids.

This chain joins TRBV5-1 and TRBJ2-1; 7 bases agree with TRBD2. The germline gives CDR1 SGHRS, CDR2 YFSETQ. After removal of 0 bases from V and 2 bases from J, the junction contained 11 bases not matched to a gene. This CDR3 is built from 18 residues. The DNA for the CDR3 is TGCGCCAGCAGCTTGGCGTCAGTAAGCGGGACCCCCTACAATGAGCAGTTCTTC. Encoded protein: CASSLASVSGTPYNEQFF.

The chain uses TRBV16 and TRBJ2-7, with no clear D. The germline V and J ends were trimmed by 8 bases and 1 base, with 6 bases remaining between them. This CDR3 contains 11 residues. The germline CDR1 and CDR2 sequences are KGHSY and FQNENV. CDR3 region: CASLRSYEQYF. CDR3 sequence (DNA): TGTGCCAGCCTACGGTCCTACGAGCAGTACTTC.

The chain couples TRBV7-9 to TRBJ1-5; the D is unclear. This CDR3 comprises 14 residues. Germline lookup yields CDR1 SEHNR and CDR2 FQNEAQ (reference sequence). V was pared by 6 bases and J by 0 bases, with 9 bases between. The CDR3 DNA reads as TGTGCCAGCAGTAGCGATTATAGCAATCAGCCCCAGCATTTT. Residues: CASSSDYSNQPQHF.

This chain joins TRBV10-2 and TRBJ2-7; D is ambiguous. This CDR3 contains 12 residues. The germline V gene encodes CDR1 WSHSY and CDR2 SAAADI. V lost 4 bases and J 5 bases, leaving 9 bases between the germline ends. The DNA for the CDR3 is TGCGCCAGCAGTGCAGCCGCCCACGAGCAGTACTTC. This sequence encodes CASSAAAHEQYF.

The chain joins TRBV9 to TRBJ2-6; 7 nucleotides line up with TRBD1. Germline V gene sequence: CDR1 SGDLS, CDR2 YYNGEE. J was trimmed by 3 bases and V by 2 bases; bases with no gene match: 8. This CDR3 comprises 17 residues. The CDR3 region has the DNA TGTGCCAGCAGCGTCCGTACAGGGGCAGGTGGGGCCAACGTCCTGACTTTC. This translates into CASSVRTGAGGANVLTF.

The chain joins TRBV2 to TRBJ2-7, with D uncertain. Germline lookup yields CDR1 SNHLY and CDR2 FYNNEI. The V end was cut by 6 bases, the J end by 4 bases, with 7 bases between. The CDR3 runs to 11 residues. CDR3 region: CASRRNYEQYF. CDR3 in DNA: TGTGCCAGCAGGAGAAATTACGAGCAGTACTTC.

This sequence joins TRBV19 and TRBJ2-7; TRBD1 matches at 8 bases. The CDR3 is 14 amino acids. V trimming: 3 bases; J trimming: 6 bases; junction bases outside the gene matches: 7. Germline CDR1 and CDR2: LNHDA and SQIVND (reference sequence). The CDR3 is CASSILDRGGEQYF. CDR3 nucleotides: TGTGCCAGTAGTATTCTCGACAGGGGTGGCGAGCAGTACTTC. The whole variable domain, remainder taken from reference TRBV19 and TRBJ2-7, is DGGITQSPKYLFRKEGQNVTLSCEQNLNHDAMYWYRQDPGQGLRLIYYSQIVNDFQKGDIAEGYSVSREKKESFPLTVTSAQKNPTAFYLCASSILDRGGEQYFGPGTRLTVT.

V usage is TRBV4-3 and J usage is TRBJ1-2, with no clear D. CDR1 LGHNA and CDR2 YSLEER come from the germline V gene. Between the trimmed V and J ends, which lost 0 bases and 7 bases, there was a span of 12 bases. This CDR3 contains 14 residues. The CDR3 nucleotides read TGCGCCAGCAGCCAAGATTTCTCTGCCAGTGGCTACACCTTC. This sequence encodes CASSQDFSASGYTF.